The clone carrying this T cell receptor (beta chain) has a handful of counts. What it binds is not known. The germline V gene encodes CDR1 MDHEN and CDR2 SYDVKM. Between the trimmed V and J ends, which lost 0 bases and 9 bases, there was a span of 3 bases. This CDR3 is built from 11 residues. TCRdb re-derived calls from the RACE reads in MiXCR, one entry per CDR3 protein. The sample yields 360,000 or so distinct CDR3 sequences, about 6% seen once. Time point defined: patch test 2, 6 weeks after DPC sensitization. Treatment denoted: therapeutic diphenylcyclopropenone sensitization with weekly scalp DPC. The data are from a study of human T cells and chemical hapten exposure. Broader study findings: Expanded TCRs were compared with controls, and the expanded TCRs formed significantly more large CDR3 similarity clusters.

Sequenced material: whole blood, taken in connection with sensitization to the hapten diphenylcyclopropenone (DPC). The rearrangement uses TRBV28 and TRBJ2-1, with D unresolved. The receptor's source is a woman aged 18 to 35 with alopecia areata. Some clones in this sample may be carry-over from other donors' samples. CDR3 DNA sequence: TGTGCCAGCAGTTTATGGTCTGAGCAGTTCTTC. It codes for CASSLWSEQFF.